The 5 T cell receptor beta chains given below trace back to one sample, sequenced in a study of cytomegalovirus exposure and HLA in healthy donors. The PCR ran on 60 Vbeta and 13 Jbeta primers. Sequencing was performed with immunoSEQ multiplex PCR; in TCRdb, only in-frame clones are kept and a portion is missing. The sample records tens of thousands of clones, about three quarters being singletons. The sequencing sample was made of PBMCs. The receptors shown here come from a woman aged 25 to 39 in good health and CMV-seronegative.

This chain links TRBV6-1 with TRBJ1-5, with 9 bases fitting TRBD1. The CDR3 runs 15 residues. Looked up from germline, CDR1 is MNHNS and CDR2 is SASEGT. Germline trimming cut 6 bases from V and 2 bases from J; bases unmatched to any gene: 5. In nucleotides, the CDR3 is TGTGCCAGCAGAGTACGGACAGGGGGCAATCAGCCCCAGCATTTT. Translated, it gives CASRVRTGGNQPQHF.

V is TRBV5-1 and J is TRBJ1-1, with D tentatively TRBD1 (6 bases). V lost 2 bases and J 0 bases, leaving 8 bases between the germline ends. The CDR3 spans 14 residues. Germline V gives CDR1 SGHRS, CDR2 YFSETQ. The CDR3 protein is CASSFDRMNTEAFF. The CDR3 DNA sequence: TGCGCCAGCAGCTTTGACAGGATGAACACTGAAGCTTTCTTT.

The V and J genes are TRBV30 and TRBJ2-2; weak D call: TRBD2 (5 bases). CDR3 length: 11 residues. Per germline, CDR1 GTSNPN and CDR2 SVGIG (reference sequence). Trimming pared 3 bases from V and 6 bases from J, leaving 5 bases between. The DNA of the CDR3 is TGTGCCTGGAGCGGGGCCGGGGAGCTGTTTTTT. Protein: CAWSGAGELFF.

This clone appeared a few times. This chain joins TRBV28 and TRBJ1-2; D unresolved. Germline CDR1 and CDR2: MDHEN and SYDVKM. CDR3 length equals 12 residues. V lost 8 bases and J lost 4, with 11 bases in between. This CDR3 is CASEPRSYGYTF. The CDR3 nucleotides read TGTGCCAGCGAGCCCAGGTCCTATGGCTACACCTTC.

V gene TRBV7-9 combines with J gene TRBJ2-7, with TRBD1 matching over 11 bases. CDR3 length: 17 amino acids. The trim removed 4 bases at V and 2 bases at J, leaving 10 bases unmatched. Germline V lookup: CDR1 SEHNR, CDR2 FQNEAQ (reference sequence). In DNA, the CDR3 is TGTGCCAGCAGCTCGCTCTGGGACAGGGGGACCGCCTACGAGCAGTACTTC. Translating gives CASSSLWDRGTAYEQYF.